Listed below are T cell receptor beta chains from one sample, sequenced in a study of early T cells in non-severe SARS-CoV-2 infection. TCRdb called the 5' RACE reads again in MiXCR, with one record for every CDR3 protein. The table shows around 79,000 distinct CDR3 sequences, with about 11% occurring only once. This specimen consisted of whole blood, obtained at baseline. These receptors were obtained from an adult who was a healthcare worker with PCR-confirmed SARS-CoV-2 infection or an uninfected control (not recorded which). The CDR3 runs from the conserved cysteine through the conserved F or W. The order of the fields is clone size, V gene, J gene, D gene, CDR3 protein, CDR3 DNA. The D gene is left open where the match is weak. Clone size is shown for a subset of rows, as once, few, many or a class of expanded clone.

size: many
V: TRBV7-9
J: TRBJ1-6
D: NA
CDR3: CASSTTGDSPLHF
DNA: TGTGCCAGCAGCACCACGGGGGATTCACCCCTCCACTTT

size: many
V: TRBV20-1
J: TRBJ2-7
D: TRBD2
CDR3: CSARGLAGSSYEQYF
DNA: TGCAGTGCTAGAGGGTTAGCGGGGAGCTCCTACGAGCAGTACTTC

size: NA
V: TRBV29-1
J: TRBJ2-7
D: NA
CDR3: CSGTSGPYEQYF
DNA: TGCAGCGGGACAAGCGGACCCTACGAGCAGTACTTC

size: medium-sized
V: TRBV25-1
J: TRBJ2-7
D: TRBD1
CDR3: CASSQGQGGMNEQYF
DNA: TGTGCCAGCAGCCAGGGACAGGGAGGAATGAACGAGCAGTACTTC

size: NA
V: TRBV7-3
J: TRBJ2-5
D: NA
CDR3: CASSLGLAGEEETQYF
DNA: TGTGCCAGCAGCTTGGGGCTAGCAGGAGAAGAAGAGACCCAGTACTTC

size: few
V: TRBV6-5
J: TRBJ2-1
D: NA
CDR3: CASSYHRGDNEQFF
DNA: TGTGCCAGCAGTTACCATCGCGGGGACAATGAGCAGTTCTTC

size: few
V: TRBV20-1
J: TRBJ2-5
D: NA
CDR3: CSARPRTPASETQYF
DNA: TGCAGTGCACGGCCCCGGACGCCCGCTTCGGAGACCCAGTACTTC

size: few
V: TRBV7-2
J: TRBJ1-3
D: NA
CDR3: CASSLEFRQSSGNTIYF
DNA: TGTGCCAGCAGCTTAGAGTTTAGACAGAGCTCTGGAAACACCATATATTTT

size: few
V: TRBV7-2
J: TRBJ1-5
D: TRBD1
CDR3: CASSPTGQSYSNQPQHF
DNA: TGTGCCAGCAGTCCCACGGGACAGAGCTATAGCAATCAGCCCCAGCATTTT

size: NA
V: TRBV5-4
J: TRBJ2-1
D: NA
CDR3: CASSLPTAGPGGYNEQFF
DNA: TGTGCCAGCAGCTTACCCACGGCGGGGCCTGGGGGTTACAATGAGCAGTTCTTC

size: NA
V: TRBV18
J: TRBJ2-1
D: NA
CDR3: CASSNASGGYEQFF
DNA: TGTGCCAGCTCAAACGCGAGTGGGGGATATGAGCAGTTCTTC

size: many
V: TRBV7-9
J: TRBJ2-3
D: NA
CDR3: CASSFPPNSTGSTDTQYF
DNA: TGTGCCAGCAGCTTTCCTCCTAATTCAACAGGGAGCACAGATACGCAGTATTTT

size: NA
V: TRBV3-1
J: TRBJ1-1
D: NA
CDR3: CASSPFTGNTEAFF
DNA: TGTGCCAGCAGCCCTTTCACAGGGAACACTGAAGCTTTCTTT

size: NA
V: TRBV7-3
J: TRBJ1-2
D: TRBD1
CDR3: CASSLEASTRDRGGYTF
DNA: TGTGCCAGCAGCCTAGAAGCCTCTACCCGGGACAGGGGTGGCTACACCTTC

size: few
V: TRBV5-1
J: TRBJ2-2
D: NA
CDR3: CASSFGSGYTGELFF
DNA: TGCGCCAGCAGCTTTGGGTCGGGTTACACCGGGGAGCTGTTTTTT

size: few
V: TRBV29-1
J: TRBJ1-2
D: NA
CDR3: CSVLPGTRGYGYTF
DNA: TGCAGCGTTCTTCCAGGGACACGAGGCTATGGCTACACCTTC

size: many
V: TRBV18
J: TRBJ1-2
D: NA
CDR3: CASSRTNNYGYTF
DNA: TGTGCCAGCTCCCGGACAAATAACTATGGCTACACCTTC

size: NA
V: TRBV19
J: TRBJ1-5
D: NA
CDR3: CASSRRHGNQPQHF
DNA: TGTGCCAGTAGTAGGCGGCACGGCAATCAGCCCCAGCATTTT

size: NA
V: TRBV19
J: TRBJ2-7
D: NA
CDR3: CASSLGEPYEQYF
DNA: TGTGCCAGTAGCCTAGGGGAGCCCTACGAGCAGTACTTC

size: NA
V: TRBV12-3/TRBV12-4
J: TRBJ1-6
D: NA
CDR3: CASSRQTVNSPLHF
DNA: TGTGCCAGCAGTAGACAGACCGTCAATTCACCCCTCCACTTT

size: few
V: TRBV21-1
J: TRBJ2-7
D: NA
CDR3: CASSTGGALAYEQYF
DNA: TGTGCCAGCAGCACCGGGGGGGCGCTGGCCTACGAGCAGTACTTC

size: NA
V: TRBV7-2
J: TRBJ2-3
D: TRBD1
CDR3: CASRDRDRAADTQYF
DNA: TGTGCCAGCAGGGACCGGGACAGGGCGGCAGATACGCAGTATTTT

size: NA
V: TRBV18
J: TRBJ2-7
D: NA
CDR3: CASSPRSAAYEQYF
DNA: TGTGCCAGCTCACCACGGTCAGCCGCCTACGAGCAGTACTTC

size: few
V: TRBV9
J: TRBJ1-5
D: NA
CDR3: CASSVNGSPNQPQHF
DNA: TGTGCCAGCAGCGTCAACGGGAGCCCCAATCAGCCCCAGCATTTT

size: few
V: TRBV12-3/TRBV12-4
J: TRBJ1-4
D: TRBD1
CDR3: CASSPGQANEKLFF
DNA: TGTGCCAGCAGCCCGGGACAGGCAAATGAAAAACTGTTTTTT

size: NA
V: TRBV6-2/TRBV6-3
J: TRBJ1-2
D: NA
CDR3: CASSPMNYGYTF
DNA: TGTGCCAGCAGTCCGATGAACTATGGCTACACCTTC

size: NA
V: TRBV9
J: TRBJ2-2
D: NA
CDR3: CASSSRPTGELFF
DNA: TGTGCCAGCAGCTCCCGCCCGACCGGGGAGCTGTTTTTT

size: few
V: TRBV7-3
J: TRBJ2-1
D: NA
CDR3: CASSDPPNNEQFF
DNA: TGTGCCAGCAGCGACCCCCCTAACAATGAGCAGTTCTTC

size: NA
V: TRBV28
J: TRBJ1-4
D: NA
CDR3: CASSSGTTNEKLFF
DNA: TGTGCCAGCAGTTCCGGGACCACAAATGAAAAACTGTTTTTT

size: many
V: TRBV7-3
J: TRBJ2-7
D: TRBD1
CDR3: CASSPSDRGYEQYF
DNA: TGTGCCAGCAGCCCGTCGGACAGGGGCTACGAGCAGTACTTC

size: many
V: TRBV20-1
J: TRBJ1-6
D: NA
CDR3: CSARTGNSPLHF
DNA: TGCAGTGCGAGAACAGGGAATTCACCCCTCCACTTT

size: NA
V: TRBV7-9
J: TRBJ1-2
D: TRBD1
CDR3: CASSLGQELQRGPNYGYTF
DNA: TGTGCCAGCAGCCTCGGACAGGAGCTTCAGCGCGGGCCGAACTATGGCTACACCTTC

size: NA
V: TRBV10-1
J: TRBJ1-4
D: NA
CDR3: CASSEVKGPYAKLFF
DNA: TGCGCCAGCAGTGAGGTGAAGGGGCCCTATGCGAAACTGTTTTTT

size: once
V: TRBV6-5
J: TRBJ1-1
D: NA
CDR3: CASSYSSGRTEAFF
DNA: TGTGCCAGCAGTTACTCTTCGGGGCGGACTGAAGCTTTCTTT

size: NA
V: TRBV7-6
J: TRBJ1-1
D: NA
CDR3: CASSKRNGDTEAFF
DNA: TGTGCCAGCAGCAAGAGGAATGGGGACACTGAAGCTTTCTTT